This entry features one T cell receptor (beta chain) sequence. Its antigen remains unknown. The same CDR3 is also encoded by other DNA sequences in this sample. The data belong to a study of siplizumab effects on memory and regulatory T cells. Study observations and caveats: Contribution to the alloresponse seemed major for naive T cells, which also seemed more diverse than memory cells. Proliferating Tregs' suppressive function in siplizumab cultures went unconfirmed. Alloreactive sequences tracing back to unstimulated CD4+ memory cells were significantly reduced by siplizumab.

The V gene lost 0 bases and the J gene lost 2 bases, with 2 bases spanning the gap. The CDR3 has 12 amino acids. The V gene's germline CDR1 is MNHNY and CDR2 SVGAGI (reference sequence). TCRdb's table, derived via immunoSEQ multiplex PCR, lists solely in-frame clones and lacks some. The table has 55,000 to 70,000 clones, 90% to 95% seen once. The genes are TRBV6-6 and TRBJ2-7; no definite D call. This sequence was found in a human donor in good health. The specimen was CD8+ T cells sorted from blood. The CDR3 spells CASSYSPYEQYF. The CDR3 nucleotides are TGTGCCAGCAGTTACTCGCCCTACGAGCAGTACTTC.